A single sample is the source of the 9 T cell receptor beta chains below, sequenced in a study of cytomegalovirus exposure and HLA in healthy donors (dated by TCRdb to 2016 to 2017). Library preparation employed the immunoSEQ multiplex PCR assay. A mixture of 60 forward primers for TCR Vbeta segments and 13 reverse primers for TCR Jbeta segments was used in the multiplex PCR. What TCRdb holds here is the immuneACCESS table cut down to in-frame rearrangements. Part of the clones is not present; checked against another copy, under half of the missing clones reflect an unresolved V gene, and the others are unexplained. Recorded for this sample are about 140,000 clones; about three quarters of them occurred a single time. The top ten clonotypes cover roughly 1.2% of the sample. The specimen sequenced was PBMCs. These receptors were obtained from a male donor in good health and CMV-seropositive.

The chain carries TRBV7-8 and TRBJ2-2, with 7 bases aligning to TRBD1. Germline V gene sequence: CDR1 SGHVS, CDR2 FQNEAQ. The CDR3 totals 18 residues. The V gene end was trimmed by 3 bases and the J gene end by 4 bases; junction bases not matched to a gene: 14. CDR3 in DNA: TGTGCCAGCAGCTTCAGGACAGGTTTAGGAGTGGGCACCGGGGAGCTGTTTTTT. As protein: CASSFRTGLGVGTGELFF.

This chain joins TRBV7-9 and TRBJ2-7; no clear D gene. This CDR3 spans 16 amino acids. V shed 3 bases and J shed 2 bases, with 17 bases lying between them. Per the germline V gene, CDR1 is SEHNR and CDR2 is FQNEAQ (reference sequence). This CDR3 is CASSFSSSTPPYEQYF. CDR3 in DNA: TGTGCCAGCAGCTTTTCTTCTTCGACTCCTCCCTACGAGCAGTACTTC.

This clone was seen a handful of times. V is TRBV4-1 and J is TRBJ2-1; 8 bases fit TRBD2. This CDR3 spans 16 amino acids. V lost 3 bases to trimming and J lost 2 bases; unmatched junction nucleotides: 6. CDR1 MGHRA and CDR2 YSYEKL come from the germline V gene. CDR3 protein: CASSQLGLAAYNEQFF. CDR3 nucleotides: TGCGCCAGCAGCCAGTTAGGACTAGCAGCCTACAATGAGCAGTTCTTC.

This clone was found once. V is TRBV5-4 and J is TRBJ2-2; D remains unclear. V lost 4 bases and J 2 bases, leaving 15 bases between the germline ends. The length of the CDR3 is 16 residues. Germline-derived CDR1 and CDR2 are SGHNT and YYREEE (reference sequence). The CDR3 reads CASSPLPLSNTGELFF. In DNA form, the CDR3 reads TGTGCCAGCAGCCCACTTCCGCTGTCCAACACCGGGGAGCTGTTTTTT.

Only one count was recorded for this clone. The chain employs TRBV29-1 and TRBJ2-1, with D perhaps TRBD2 (5 bases). Germline lookup yields CDR1 SQVTM and CDR2 ANQGSEA. V shed 7 bases and J shed 1 base, with 11 bases lying between them. The CDR3 is 13 residues long. The CDR3 loop is CSGGGRSYNEQFF. For the CDR3, the DNA is TGCAGCGGCGGAGGCCGGTCCTACAATGAGCAGTTCTTC.

The gene calls are TRBV29-1 and TRBJ2-1; tentatively, D is TRBD2 (6 bases). Germline V gives CDR1 SQVTM, CDR2 ANQGSEA. This CDR3 spans 13 amino acids. Trimming removed 3 bases at V and 8 bases at J, with 14 bases between. The CDR3 DNA reads as TGCAGCGTTGAGGCGGGGTCCGGTGATGAGCAGTTCTTC. Amino acid sequence: CSVEAGSGDEQFF.

This chain links TRBV27 with TRBJ2-7; D uncertain. Per the germline V gene, CDR1 is MNHEY and CDR2 is SMNVEV (reference sequence). Trimming removed 2 bases at V and 2 bases at J, with 10 bases between. CDR3 size: 14 residues. This chain's CDR3 is CASSLVDGAYEQYF. As DNA, the CDR3 is TGTGCCAGCAGTTTAGTAGACGGAGCCTACGAGCAGTACTTC.

The rearrangement joins TRBV7-9 to TRBJ2-6; TRBD2 matches at 14 bases. Germline loops: CDR1 SEHNR, CDR2 FQNEAQ (reference sequence). V shed 5 bases and J 0 bases; nucleotides not matched to a gene: 6. The CDR3 totals 19 residues. The CDR3 loop reads CASSAGLAGGHSGANVLTF. The CDR3 coding sequence is TGTGCCAGCAGCGCCGGACTAGCGGGGGGCCACTCTGGGGCCAACGTCCTGACTTTC.

This chain joins TRBV28 and TRBJ2-3, with a possible D match to TRBD1 (6 bases). Germline CDR1 and CDR2: MDHEN and SYDVKM. CDR3 length: 15 residues. V was pared by 2 bases and J by 2 bases, with 11 bases between. Written as DNA, the CDR3 is TGTGCCAGCAGTTTAAGGGACACCAACACAGATACGCAGTATTTT. Its translation: CASSLRDTNTDTQYF.